This TCR beta chain comes out of a study of shared T cell receptors in the human thymus. Libraries were prepared by immunoSEQ multiplex PCR; TCRdb keeps only in-frame clonotypes and omits some of them. This repertoire shows over 650,000 clones, more than 70% found once; its top ten account for 0.0094%. Germline V gene data show CDR1 as LNHDA and CDR2 as SQIVND (reference sequence). Deletions cut 0 bases from V and 2 bases from J, with 17 bases between. The CDR3 extends over 17 amino acids. The sample was also reused in another study, on human thymus T cells. That source reports: Healthy Finnish infants undergoing corrective surgery for congenital heart defects provided the donor material. The thymus tissue came from resections taken during corrective heart surgery. In thymic and blood repertoires alike, V and J usage looked biased. There were highly overlapping thymic repertoires among unrelated individuals, as related research reported.

The chain joins TRBV19 to TRBJ2-7; possibly TRBD1 for D (6 bases). The sequenced material came from thymocytes. This TCR was sampled from a boy under two years old with a congenital heart defect. The CDR3 reads CASSIDSLGGPTYEQYF. CDR3 nucleotides: TGTGCCAGTAGTATAGATTCCCTAGGGGGACCAACCTACGAGCAGTACTTC.